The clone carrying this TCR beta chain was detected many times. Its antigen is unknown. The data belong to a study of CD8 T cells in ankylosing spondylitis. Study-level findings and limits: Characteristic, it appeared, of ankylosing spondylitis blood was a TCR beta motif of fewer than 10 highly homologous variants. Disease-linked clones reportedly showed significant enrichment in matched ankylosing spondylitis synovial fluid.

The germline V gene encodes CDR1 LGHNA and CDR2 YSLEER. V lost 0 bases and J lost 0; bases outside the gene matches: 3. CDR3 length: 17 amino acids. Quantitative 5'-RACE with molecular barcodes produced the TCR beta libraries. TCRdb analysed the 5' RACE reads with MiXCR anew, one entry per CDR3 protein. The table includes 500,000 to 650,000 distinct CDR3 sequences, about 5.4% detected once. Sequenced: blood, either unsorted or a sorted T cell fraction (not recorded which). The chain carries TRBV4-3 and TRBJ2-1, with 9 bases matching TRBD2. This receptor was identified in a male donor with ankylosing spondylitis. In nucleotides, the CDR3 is TGCGCCAGCAGCCAAGATTTTAGCGGGGGCTCCTACAATGAGCAGTTCTTC. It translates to CASSQDFSGGSYNEQFF.